This T cell receptor (beta chain) was sequenced in a study of blood T cell repertoires in COVID-19. Across the study: The cDNA or gDNA used as material had been derived from T cells, B-cell-depleted T cells, or PBMCs.

As originally analysed: Reference gene primer amplification yielded estimated nucleated cell counts. Generated by immunoSEQ multiplex PCR, the TCRdb table keeps only in-frame clones and is missing some. From that table come the V and J calls and clone size; the DNA was used to work out D and trimming. Among approximately 150,000 clones listed, 80% were seen once. CDR3 length: 16 residues. Trimming shortened V by 3 bases and J by 5 bases, and 17 bases separated the two germline ends. In germline, CDR1 is LNHDA, CDR2 SQIVND (reference sequence). This rearrangement joins TRBV19 to TRBJ1-5; TRBD1 is a possible D gene (6 bases). The sequence derives from a man aged 70-80 years who had recovered from COVID-19. Source material: peripheral blood. The CDR3 DNA reads as TGTGCCAGTAGTATCAACAGGGAAGGATGGGATCAGCCCCAGCATTTT. Translated, it gives CASSINREGWDQPQHF.